This T cell receptor beta chain was recovered during a study of OX40 agonist ivuxolimab in advanced cancers. Study-wide background: Those enrolled were around 87% male, with a mean age of around 58 years and ages from 23 to 79.

About this clone: Its antigen is as yet unknown.

Only in-frame clones appear in the TCRdb table, and some are missing; sequencing was by immunoSEQ multiplex PCR. The repertoire holds approximately 76,000 clones, 88% seen once, with less than 0.8% in the top ten. Study observations and caveats: Clonal expansion was among the lowest in partial responders at 0.1-3.0 mg/kg, especially CD8+.

Germline CDR1 SNHLY, CDR2 FYNNEI. The CDR3 has 13 amino acids. With 5 bases removed from V and 4 bases from J, the gap between germline ends came to 11 bases. This clonotype originated in an adult with an advanced solid tumor such as melanoma, head and neck, liver or kidney cancer. This chain joins TRBV2 and TRBJ1-1, with D possibly being TRBD1 (6 bases). The sample here was CD4+ or CD8+ T cells sorted from blood, taken in a trial of the OX40 agonist ivuxolimab. Here the CDR3 DNA reads TGTGCCAGCAGTCCAGGGGAGAGCACTGAAGCTTTCTTT. Protein sequence: CASSPGESTEAFF.